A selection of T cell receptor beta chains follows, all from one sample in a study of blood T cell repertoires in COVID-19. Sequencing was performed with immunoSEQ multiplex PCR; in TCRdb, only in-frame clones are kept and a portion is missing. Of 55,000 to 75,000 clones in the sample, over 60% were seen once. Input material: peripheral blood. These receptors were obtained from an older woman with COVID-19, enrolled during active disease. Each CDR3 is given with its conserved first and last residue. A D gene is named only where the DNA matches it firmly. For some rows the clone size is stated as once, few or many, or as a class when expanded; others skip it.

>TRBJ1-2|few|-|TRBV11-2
TGTGCCAGCAGCTCCTTCCGCGTAGGGGTACAGTATGGCTACACCTTC
CASSSFRVGVQYGYTF
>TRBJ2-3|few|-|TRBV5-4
TGTGCCAGCAGCCTCACAGATACGCAGTATTTT
CASSLTDTQYF
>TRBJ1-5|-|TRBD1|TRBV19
TGTGCCAGTAGCCGAGAAAGGGGGCTAAGAGGCAATCAGCCCCAGCATTTT
CASSRERGLRGNQPQHF
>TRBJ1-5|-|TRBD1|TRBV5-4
TGTGCCAGCAGCCTGGAGGGAGTTAGACAGGGCTCAAGCAATCAGCCCCAGCATTTT
CASSLEGVRQGSSNQPQHF
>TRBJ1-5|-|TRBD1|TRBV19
TGTGCCAGTAGCAAACCCAGAACAGGGGGGGCTTGGCAGCCCCAGCATTTT
CASSKPRTGGAWQPQHF
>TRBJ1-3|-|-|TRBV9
TGTGCCAGCAGCCCCGGGGGAGTGGCTGGAAACACCATATATTTT
CASSPGGVAGNTIYF
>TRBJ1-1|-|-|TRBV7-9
TGTGCCAGCAGCTTAATAGGGGCCGGGGGTCTTGAAGCTTTCTTT
CASSLIGAGGLEAFF
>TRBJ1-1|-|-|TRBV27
TGTGCCAGCAGTTTAGGGACAATTGGGAACACTGAAGCTTTCTTT
CASSLGTIGNTEAFF
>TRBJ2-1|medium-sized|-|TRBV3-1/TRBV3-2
TGTGCCAGCAGCCAAGATTTCGCGGATGAGCAGTTCTTC
CASSQDFADEQFF
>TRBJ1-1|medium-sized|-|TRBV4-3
TGCGCCAGCAGCCAATTCGAGGAAACTGAAGCTTTCTTT
CASSQFEETEAFF
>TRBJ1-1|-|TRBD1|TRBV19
TGTGCCAGTAGTAAGGGGGCAAGGAACACTGAAGCTTTCTTT
CASSKGARNTEAFF
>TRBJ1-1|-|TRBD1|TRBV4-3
TGCGCCAGCAGCCAATCGGACAGGGGCCACACTGAAGCTTTCTTT
CASSQSDRGHTEAFF
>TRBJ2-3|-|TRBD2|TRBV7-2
TGTGCCAGCAGCCGCGGACTAGCGGGAGTGTCTAGCACAGATACGCAGTATTTT
CASSRGLAGVSSTDTQYF
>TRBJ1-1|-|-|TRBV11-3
TGTGCCAGCAGCTTAGAGGTGGGACACTCGAACACTGAAGCTTTCTTT
CASSLEVGHSNTEAFF
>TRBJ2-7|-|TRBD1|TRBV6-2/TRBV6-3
TGTGCCAGCAGCCCTTTGACCGGGACAGGGGGATACGAGCAGTACTTC
CASSPLTGTGGYEQYF
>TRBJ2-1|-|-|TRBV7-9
TGTGCCAGCAGCTTAGGGCTAGCAAATGAGCAGTTCTTC
CASSLGLANEQFF
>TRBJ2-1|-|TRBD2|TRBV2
TGTGCCAGCAGTGGTAGCGGGGGGGTATACAATGAGCAGTTCTTC
CASSGSGGVYNEQFF
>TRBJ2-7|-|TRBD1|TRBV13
TGTGCCAGCAGCCCACCGGGACAGGGCTCCTACGAGCAGTACTTC
CASSPPGQGSYEQYF
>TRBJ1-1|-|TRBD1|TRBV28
TGTGCCAGCAGTCCCCCGGGACAGGTAGGAAGGAACACTGAAGCTTTCTTT
CASSPPGQVGRNTEAFF
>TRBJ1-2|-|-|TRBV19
TGTGCCAGTAGCTTAAGGACAGACCCTTATGGCTACACCTTC
CASSLRTDPYGYTF
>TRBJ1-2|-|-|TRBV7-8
TGTGCCAGCAGCGGGTGGCAGGGGCAAGGCTACACCTTC
CASSGWQGQGYTF
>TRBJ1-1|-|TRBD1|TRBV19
TGTGCCAGTAGTATCCGGGACAGGCGGGCTGAAGCTTTCTTT
CASSIRDRRAEAFF
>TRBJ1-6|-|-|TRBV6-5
TGTGCCAGCACCCGGGATAGGGATTCACCCCTCCACTTT
CASTRDRDSPLHF
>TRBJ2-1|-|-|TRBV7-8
TGTGCCAGCAGCCTCCGACAGACCTACAATGAGCAGTTCTTC
CASSLRQTYNEQFF
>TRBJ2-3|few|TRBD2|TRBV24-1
TGTGCCACCAGTGATCCTGCGGGGGCAGATACGCAGTATTTT
CATSDPAGADTQYF
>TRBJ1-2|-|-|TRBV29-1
TGCAGCGTTACCGTGACATTGATCTATGGCTACACCTTC
CSVTVTLIYGYTF
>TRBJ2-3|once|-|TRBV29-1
TGCAGCGTTGATGGGACTGCCGGAGATACGCAGTATTTT
CSVDGTAGDTQYF
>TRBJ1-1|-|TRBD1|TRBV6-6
TGTGCCAGCAGTTACCCGACAGGGTCTGGTGAAGCTTTCTTT
CASSYPTGSGEAFF
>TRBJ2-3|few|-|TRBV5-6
TGTGCCAGCAGCTTGGAGGGGAATACGCAGTATTTT
CASSLEGNTQYF
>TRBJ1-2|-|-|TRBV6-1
TGTGCCAGCAGTGAAATGTCGGACATTGGGGGCTACACCTTC
CASSEMSDIGGYTF
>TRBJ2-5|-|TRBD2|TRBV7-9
TGTGCCAGCAGCGCGGGACTAGCGGGACAAGGAGAGACCCAGTACTTC
CASSAGLAGQGETQYF
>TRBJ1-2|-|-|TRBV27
TGTGCCAGCAGTCCCCGTGACAGGCTATATGGCTACACCTTC
CASSPRDRLYGYTF
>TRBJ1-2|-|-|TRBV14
TGTGCCAGCAGCCAAGATCGGAAGGGGGGCTACACCTTC
CASSQDRKGGYTF
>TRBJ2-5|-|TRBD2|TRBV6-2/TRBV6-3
TGTGCCAGCAGCCAAGGGACTAGCGGGAACGGTTATGAGACCCAGTACTTC
CASSQGTSGNGYETQYF
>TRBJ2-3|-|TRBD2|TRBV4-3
TGCGCCAGCAGCCAAAGACTAGCGGGAGAGTTTACAGATACGCAGTATTTT
CASSQRLAGEFTDTQYF
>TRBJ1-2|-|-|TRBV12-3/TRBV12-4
TGTGCCAGCAGTTTTCCCCCAGGGGATGGCTACACCTTC
CASSFPPGDGYTF
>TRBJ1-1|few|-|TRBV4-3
TGCGCCAGCAGCCAGACTTCAGGACTTGAGGGGGATGAAGCTTTCTTT
CASSQTSGLEGDEAFF
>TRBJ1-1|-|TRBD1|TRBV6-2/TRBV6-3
TGTGCCAGCAGTCCCCGGACAGGGGGGATCATGAACACTGAAGCTTTCTTT
CASSPRTGGIMNTEAFF
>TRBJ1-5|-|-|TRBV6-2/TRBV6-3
TGTGCCAGCAGTCCCCAGGGCCGGGGGGATCAGCCCCAGCATTTT
CASSPQGRGDQPQHF
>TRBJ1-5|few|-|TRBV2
TGTGCCAGCATGGGTATGGACAGTTTTAGTCAGCCCCAGCATTTT
CASMGMDSFSQPQHF
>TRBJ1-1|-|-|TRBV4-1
TGCGCCAGCAGCCAAGACGCAGAGAACACTGAAGCTTTCTTT
CASSQDAENTEAFF
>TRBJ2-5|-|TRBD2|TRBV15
TGTGCCACCAGCGGAGGACTAGCGGGGCACCAAGAGACCCAGTACTTC
CATSGGLAGHQETQYF
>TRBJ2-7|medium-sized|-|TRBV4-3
TGCGCCAGCAGCCAAGTCAAATCCCCCTCCTACGAGCAGTACTTC
CASSQVKSPSYEQYF
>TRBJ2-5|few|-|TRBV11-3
TGTGCCAGCAGCTTAATGCGGCAAGAGACCCAGTACTTC
CASSLMRQETQYF
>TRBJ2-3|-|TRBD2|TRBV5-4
TGTGCCAGCAGCTCAGAGACTAGCGCCAAAGCGGATACGCAGTATTTT
CASSSETSAKADTQYF
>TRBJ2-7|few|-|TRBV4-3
TGCGCCAGCAGCCAAGATAGATATACAGGGTCCTACGAGCAGTACTTC
CASSQDRYTGSYEQYF
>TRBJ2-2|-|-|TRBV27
TGTGCCAGCAGCCGGTCCGGGACTAACACCGGGGAGCTGTTTTTT
CASSRSGTNTGELFF
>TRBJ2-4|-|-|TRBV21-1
TGTGCCAGCAGCAAAGTACCCCGGACAGGGGCCAGCACCAAAAACATTCAGTACTTC
CASSKVPRTGASTKNIQYF
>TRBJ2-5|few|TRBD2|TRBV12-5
TGTGCTAGTGGTTTGGATTTGTTTGGGGGGGGAAACCAAGAGACCCAGTACTTC
CASGLDLFGGGNQETQYF
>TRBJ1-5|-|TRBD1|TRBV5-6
TGTGCCAGCAGCTCGTACAGGACAGGGAATAGCAATCAGCCCCAGCATTTT
CASSSYRTGNSNQPQHF
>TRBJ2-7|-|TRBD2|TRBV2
TGTGCCAGCAGCACTAGCGGGAGCGAGCAGTACTTC
CASSTSGSEQYF
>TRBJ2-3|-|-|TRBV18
TGTGCCAGCTCACCGTCGGGACTCCCCCAGTATTTT
CASSPSGLPQYF
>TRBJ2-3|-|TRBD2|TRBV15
TGTGCCACCAGCAGAGATAAGGTAGCGGGAGGGATTAGCACAGATACGCAGTATTTT
CATSRDKVAGGISTDTQYF
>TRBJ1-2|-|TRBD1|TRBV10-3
TGTGCCATCAGGGATGACAGGGCGATTACCTATGGCTACACCTTC
CAIRDDRAITYGYTF
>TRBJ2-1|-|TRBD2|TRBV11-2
TGTGCCAGCAGCTGGGGACTAGCGGGGGGGCTGTTCTTC
CASSWGLAGGLFF